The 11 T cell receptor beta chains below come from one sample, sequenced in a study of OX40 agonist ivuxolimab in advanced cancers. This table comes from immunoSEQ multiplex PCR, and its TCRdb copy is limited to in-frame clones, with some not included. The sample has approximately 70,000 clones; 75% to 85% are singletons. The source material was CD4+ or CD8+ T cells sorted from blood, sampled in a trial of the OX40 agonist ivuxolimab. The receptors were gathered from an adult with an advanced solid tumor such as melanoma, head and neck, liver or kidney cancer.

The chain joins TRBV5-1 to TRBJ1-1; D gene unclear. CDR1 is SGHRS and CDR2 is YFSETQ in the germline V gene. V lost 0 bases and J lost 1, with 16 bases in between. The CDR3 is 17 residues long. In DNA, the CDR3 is TGCGCCAGCAGCTTGGGGGGTGATGGGGTGGCGAACACTGAAGCTTTCTTT. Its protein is CASSLGGDGVANTEAFF.

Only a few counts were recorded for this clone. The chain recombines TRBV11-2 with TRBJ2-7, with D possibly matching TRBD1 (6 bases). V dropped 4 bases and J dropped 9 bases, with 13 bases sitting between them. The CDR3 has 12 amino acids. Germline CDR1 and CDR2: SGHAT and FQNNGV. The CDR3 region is CASSSDRFRQYF. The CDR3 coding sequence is TGTGCCAGCAGCTCCGACAGGTTTAGGCAGTACTTC. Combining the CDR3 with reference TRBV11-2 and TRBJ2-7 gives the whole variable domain EAGVAQSPRYKIIEKRQSVAFWCNPISGHATLYWYQQILGQGPKLLIQFQNNGVVDDSQLPKDRFSAERLKGVDSTLKIQPAKLEDSAVYLCASSSDRFRQYFGPGTRLTVT.

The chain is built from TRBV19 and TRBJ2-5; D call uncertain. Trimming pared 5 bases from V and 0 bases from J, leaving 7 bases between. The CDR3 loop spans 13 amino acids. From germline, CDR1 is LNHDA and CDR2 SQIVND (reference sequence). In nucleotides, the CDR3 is TGTGCCAGTAGTGCGGAGTACCAAGAGACCCAGTACTTC. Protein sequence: CASSAEYQETQYF. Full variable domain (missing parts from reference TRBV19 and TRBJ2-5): DGGITQSPKYLFRKEGQNVTLSCEQNLNHDAMYWYRQDPGQGLRLIYYSQIVNDFQKGDIAEGYSVSREKKESFPLTVTSAQKNPTAFYLCASSAEYQETQYFGPGTRLLVL.

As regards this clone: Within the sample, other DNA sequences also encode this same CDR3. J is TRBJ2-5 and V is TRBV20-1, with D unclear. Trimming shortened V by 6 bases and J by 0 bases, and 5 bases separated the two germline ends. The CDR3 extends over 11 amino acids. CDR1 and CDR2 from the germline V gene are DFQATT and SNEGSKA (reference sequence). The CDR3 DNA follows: TGCAGTGCCCGACACCAAGAGACCCAGTACTTC. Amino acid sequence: CSARHQETQYF.

In DNA form, the CDR3 reads TGCAGCTCTGACATGGGGGTCTTAAACACTGAAGCTTTCTTT. Protein sequence: CSSDMGVLNTEAFF. This chain joins TRBV29-1 and TRBJ1-1; weak D call: TRBD1 (5 bases). V lost 8 bases, J lost 2 bases, and 18 bases lay in between. CDR1 and CDR2 from the germline V gene are SQVTM and ANQGSEA. The CDR3 sequence is 14 residues long. The entire variable domain, with the rest obtained from reference TRBV29-1 and TRBJ1-1, is as follows: SAVISQKPSRDICQRGTSLTIQCQVDSQVTMMFWYRQQPGQSLTLIATANQGSEATYESGFVIDKFPISRPNLTFSTLTVSNMSPEDSSIYLCSSDMGVLNTEAFFGQGTRLTVV.

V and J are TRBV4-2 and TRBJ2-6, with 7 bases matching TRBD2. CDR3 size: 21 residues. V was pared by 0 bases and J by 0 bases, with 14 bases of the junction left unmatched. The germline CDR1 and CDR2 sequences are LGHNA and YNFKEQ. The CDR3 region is CASSQDLVAAGVLSGANVLTF. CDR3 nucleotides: TGTGCCAGCAGCCAAGATTTGGTGGCGGCGGGGGTGCTCTCTGGGGCCAACGTCCTGACTTTC.

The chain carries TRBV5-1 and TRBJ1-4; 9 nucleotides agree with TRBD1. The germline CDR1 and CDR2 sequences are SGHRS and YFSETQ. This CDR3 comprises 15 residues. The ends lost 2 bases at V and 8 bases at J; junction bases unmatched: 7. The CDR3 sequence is CASSLPTGGQEKLFF. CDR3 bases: TGCGCCAGCAGCTTACCCACAGGGGGCCAAGAAAAACTGTTTTTT.

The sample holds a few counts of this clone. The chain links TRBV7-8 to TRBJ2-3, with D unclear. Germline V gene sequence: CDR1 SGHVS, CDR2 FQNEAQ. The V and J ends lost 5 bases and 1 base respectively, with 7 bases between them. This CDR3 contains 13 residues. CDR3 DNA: TGTGCCAGCAGCCGACTTCGCACAGATACGCAGTATTTT. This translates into CASSRLRTDTQYF.

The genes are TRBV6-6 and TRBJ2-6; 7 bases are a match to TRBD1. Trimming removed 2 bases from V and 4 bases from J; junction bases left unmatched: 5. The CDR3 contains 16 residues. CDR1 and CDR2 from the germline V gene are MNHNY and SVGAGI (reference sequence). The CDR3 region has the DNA TGTGCCAGCAGTTACCCGACAGGGCCGGGGGCCAACGTCCTGACTTTC. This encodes CASSYPTGPGANVLTF.

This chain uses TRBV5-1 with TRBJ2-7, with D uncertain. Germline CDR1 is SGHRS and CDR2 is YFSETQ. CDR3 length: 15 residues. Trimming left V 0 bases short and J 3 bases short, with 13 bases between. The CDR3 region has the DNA TGCGCCAGCAGCTTGGCCCTAGGTCAGGACTACGAGCAGTACTTC. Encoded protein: CASSLALGQDYEQYF.

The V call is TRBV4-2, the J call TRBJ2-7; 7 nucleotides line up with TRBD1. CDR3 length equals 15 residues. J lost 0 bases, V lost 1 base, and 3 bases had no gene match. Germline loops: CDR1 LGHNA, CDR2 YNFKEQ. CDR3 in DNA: TGTGCCAGCAGCCAAGCTACAGGGGTCTCCTACGAGCAGTACTTC. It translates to CASSQATGVSYEQYF.